Below are 27 T cell receptor beta chains sequenced from a single sample in a study of cytomegalovirus exposure and HLA in healthy donors. A multiplex PCR was run with 60 Vbeta primers and 13 Jbeta primers. Generated by immunoSEQ multiplex PCR, the TCRdb table keeps only in-frame clones and is missing some. Of 180,000 or so clones in the sample, around three quarters were seen once. Sequencing was performed on PBMCs. The receptor source for this set is a woman aged 25-40 years in good health and CMV-seropositive.

This sequence joins TRBV5-4 and TRBJ2-1; 11 bases match TRBD1. The CDR3 has 16 residues. Trimming took 3 bases from V and 7 from J; bases not matched to a gene: 9. Looked up from germline, CDR1 is SGHNT and CDR2 is YYREEE (reference sequence). In DNA form, the CDR3 reads TGTGCCAGCAGCTCACCTGGGACAGGGGGTTCTAATGAGCAGTTCTTC. Translated, it gives CASSSPGTGGSNEQFF.

This rearrangement joins TRBV2 to TRBJ1-5, with D maybe TRBD1 (5 bases). This CDR3 spans 14 amino acids. Deletions cut 1 base from V and 2 bases from J, with 6 bases between. CDR1 is SNHLY and CDR2 is FYNNEI in the germline V gene. CDR3 sequence reads: CASSEGRGNQPQHF. The CDR3, as DNA: TGTGCCAGCAGTGAAGGCAGGGGCAATCAGCCCCAGCATTTT.

The CDR3 coding sequence is TGTGCCAGCAGCTGGACTAGCGGGAGCTATACGCAGTATTTT. The encoded protein is CASSWTSGSYTQYF. The rearrangement joins TRBV11-3 to TRBJ2-3; TRBD2 matches 13 bases. This CDR3 spans 14 amino acids. Per the germline V gene, CDR1 is SGHNT and CDR2 is YENEEA. With V trimmed by 4 bases and J by 7 bases, 2 bases remained unmatched.

V usage is TRBV7-6 and J usage is TRBJ2-1; TRBD1 agrees at 11 bases. The germline V gene encodes CDR1 SGHVS and CDR2 FNYEAQ. The CDR3 sequence is 20 residues long. V lost 0 bases, J lost 5 bases, and 15 bases stayed unmatched. The CDR3 here is CASSLASGTGGRRTNNEQFF. In DNA, the CDR3 is TGTGCCAGCAGCTTAGCTTCCGGGACAGGGGGAAGAAGAACGAACAATGAGCAGTTCTTC.

The chain uses TRBV5-1 and TRBJ2-4, with 7 bases fitting TRBD2. The CDR3 runs 16 residues. The germline gives CDR1 SGHRS, CDR2 YFSETQ. V shed 4 bases, J shed 1 base, and the junction held 8 bases outside the gene matches. Here the CDR3 reads CASSGHTGGAKNIQYF. CDR3 DNA: TGCGCCAGCAGCGGACACACCGGGGGGGCCAAAAACATTCAGTACTTC.

The rearrangement joins TRBV7-9 to TRBJ2-5, with D possibly being TRBD2 (6 bases). The CDR3 runs to 13 residues. In germline, CDR1 is SEHNR, CDR2 FQNEAQ (reference sequence). V was cut by 1 base and J by 3 bases, with 6 bases left in between. In nucleotides, the CDR3 is TGTGCCAGCAGCTTAGTAGCGGAAGAGACCCAGTACTTC. Its translation is CASSLVAEETQYF.

In DNA form, the CDR3 reads TGTGCCAGCAGCTACGACGGCGGAAGCCTAGCCAAAAACATTCAGTACTTC. This codes for CASSYDGGSLAKNIQYF. The chain links TRBV7-8 to TRBJ2-4, with unresolved D. CDR1 SGHVS and CDR2 FQNEAQ come from the germline V gene. V shed 4 bases and J shed 0 bases, with 16 bases lying between them. The CDR3 runs 17 residues. Full variable domain (outside the CDR3, taken from reference TRBV7-8 and TRBJ2-4): GAGVSQSPRYKVAKRGQDVALRCDPISGHVSLFWYQQALGQGPEFLTYFQNEAQLDKSGLPSDRFFAERPEGSVSTLKIQRTQQEDSAVYLCASSYDGGSLAKNIQYFGAGTRLSVL.

The gene calls are TRBV18 and TRBJ2-5; 14 nucleotides agree with TRBD2. The CDR3 runs to 15 residues. Per the germline V gene, CDR1 is KGHSH and CDR2 is LQKENI. V dropped 5 bases and J dropped 6; count of bases not matched to a gene: 5. CDR3 amino acids: CASSTGLAGDKTQYF. The CDR3 bases are TGTGCCAGCTCAACGGGACTAGCGGGAGATAAGACCCAGTACTTC.

The CDR3: CASSVRAGNQPQHF. The CDR3 nucleotides are TGTGCCAGCAGTGTCAGGGCAGGCAATCAGCCCCAGCATTTT. The rearrangement joins TRBV6-1 to TRBJ1-5, with a possible D match to TRBD1 (5 bases). Trimming took 4 bases from V and 2 from J, leaving 9 bases between them. CDR1 and CDR2 from the germline V gene are MNHNS and SASEGT. This CDR3 comprises 14 residues.

The V and J genes are TRBV18 and TRBJ1-2, with D perhaps TRBD1 (6 bases). The CDR3 sequence is 13 residues long. Germline CDR1 is KGHSH and CDR2 is LQKENI. V gave up 3 bases and J gave up 8 bases, with 13 bases separating them. The DNA of the CDR3 is TGTGCCAGCTCACCCGTCGGGGGGCAGGGCTACACCTTC. Its translation is CASSPVGGQGYTF.

This chain connects TRBV5-4 to TRBJ2-3, with a possible D match to TRBD1 (5 bases). The germline gives CDR1 SGHNT, CDR2 YYREEE (reference sequence). The CDR3 extends over 14 amino acids. V was cut by 2 bases and J by 2 bases, with 9 bases left in between. Written as DNA, the CDR3 is TGTGCCAGCAGCTTAATGACAGACACAGATACGCAGTATTTT. Protein sequence: CASSLMTDTDTQYF.

The chain links TRBV28 to TRBJ1-4, with a tentative D call TRBD1 (5 bases). The CDR3 spans 14 residues. CDR1 and CDR2 from the germline V gene are MDHEN and SYDVKM. V lost 6 bases and J 1 base, leaving 9 bases between the germline ends. This chain's CDR3 is CASRIDRTNEKLFF. The CDR3 nucleotides read TGTGCCAGCAGAATCGACAGAACTAATGAAAAACTGTTTTTT.

The genes are TRBV5-1 and TRBJ2-2; 7 bases are shared with TRBD1. The V and J ends lost 4 bases and 3 bases, in that order; junction bases with no gene match: 12. This CDR3 spans 17 amino acids. Germline CDR1 SGHRS, CDR2 YFSETQ. CDR3: CASSLTTLGQYTGELFF. DNA for the CDR3: TGCGCCAGCAGCCTTACAACCTTGGGACAGTACACCGGGGAGCTGTTTTTT. The whole variable domain, filled in from reference TRBV5-1 and TRBJ2-2, reads KAGVTQTPRYLIKTRGQQVTLSCSPISGHRSVSWYQQTPGQGLQFLFEYFSETQRNKGNFPGRFSGRQFSNSRSEMNVSTLELGDSALYLCASSLTTLGQYTGELFFGEGSRLTVL.

This chain links TRBV18 with TRBJ2-3; possibly TRBD1 for D (5 bases). Trimming cost V 3 bases and J 5 bases, with 12 bases left between them. Germline lookup yields CDR1 KGHSH and CDR2 LQKENI. The CDR3 loop spans 14 amino acids. In DNA, the CDR3 is TGTGCCAGCTCACCGGTAAGGGGCCTAGATACGCAGTATTTT. This translates into CASSPVRGLDTQYF.

The rearrangement uses TRBV7-8 and TRBJ1-6; D is uncertain. The CDR3 has 14 amino acids. CDR1 is SGHVS and CDR2 is FQNEAQ in the germline V gene. The V end lost 5 bases, the J end lost 8 bases, and 13 bases lay between the germline ends. The CDR3 bases are TGTGCCAGCAGCCCCCGGCCCGGGGATTCACCCCTCCACTTT. Protein product: CASSPRPGDSPLHF. The full variable domain, in which reference TRBV7-8 and TRBJ1-6 provide the parts outside the CDR3, is GAGVSQSPRYKVAKRGQDVALRCDPISGHVSLFWYQQALGQGPEFLTYFQNEAQLDKSGLPSDRFFAERPEGSVSTLKIQRTQQEDSAVYLCASSPRPGDSPLHFGNGTRLTVT.

The chain links TRBV15 to TRBJ1-3; 7 bases map to TRBD1. The CDR3 consists of 16 residues. J was trimmed by 3 bases and V by 3 bases; bases with no gene match: 8. CDR1 LNHNV and CDR2 YYDKDF come from the germline V gene (reference sequence). CDR3 sequence reads: CATSRYQGERGNTIYF. The CDR3 DNA reads as TGTGCCACCAGCAGGTATCAGGGGGAGCGTGGAAACACCATATATTTT.

The rearrangement joins TRBV10-3 to TRBJ2-3; D is ambiguous. Trimming stripped 3 bases from V and 2 bases from J, with 6 bases between. From germline, CDR1 is ENHRY and CDR2 SYGVKD. This CDR3 is built from 13 residues. CDR3 DNA: TGTGCCATCAGTGATTTAATCACAGATACGCAGTATTTT. It translates to CAISDLITDTQYF.

V usage is TRBV30 and J usage is TRBJ1-1, with no clear D. V lost 0 bases and J lost 4, with 6 bases in between. The CDR3 totals 12 residues. The V gene's germline CDR1 is GTSNPN and CDR2 SVGIG (reference sequence). This chain's CDR3 is CAWSVLGTEAFF. Written as DNA, the CDR3 is TGTGCCTGGAGTGTACTCGGCACTGAAGCTTTCTTT.

The V gene is TRBV19, the J gene TRBJ1-6; 9 bases align to TRBD1. J gave up 7 bases and V 5 bases, and 6 bases lay outside the gene matches. This CDR3 is 15 amino acids long. Germline loops: CDR1 LNHDA, CDR2 SQIVND (reference sequence). CDR3 residues: CASSETGQGNSPLHF. For the CDR3, the DNA is TGTGCCAGTAGTGAGACTGGACAGGGGAATTCACCCCTCCACTTT.

This clone was counted between two and nine times. The chain couples TRBV21-1 to TRBJ2-4; TRBD2, the D gene given by the table, was not confirmed from the DNA. TRBV21-1 is marked as a pseudogene. The CDR3 spans 16 residues. The CDR3 sequence: CASSRDPAKAKNIQYF. CDR3 nucleotides: TGTGCCAGCAGTCGGGATCCCGCTAAAGCCAAAAACATTCAGTACTTC.

This chain uses TRBV5-4 with TRBJ2-2, with D perhaps TRBD2 (5 bases). The ends were cut back, 1 base at V and 5 bases at J, with 18 bases in the middle. Looked up from germline, CDR1 is SGHNT and CDR2 is YYREEE (reference sequence). The CDR3 totals 17 residues. The CDR3 reads CASSLSPISGATGELFF. The CDR3 bases are TGTGCCAGCAGCTTGAGCCCGATAAGCGGAGCTACCGGGGAGCTGTTTTTT.

The gene calls are TRBV30 and TRBJ1-5; D not certain. Germline V gene data show CDR1 as GTSNPN and CDR2 as SVGIG (reference sequence). The CDR3 is 13 amino acids. V lost 2 bases to trimming and J lost 4 bases, with 9 bases between them. CDR3 in amino acids: CAWSYSRNQPQHF. The CDR3 DNA follows: TGTGCCTGGAGTTATTCCCGTAATCAGCCCCAGCATTTT.

This clone has only one observation. The rearrangement joins TRBV18 to TRBJ1-1; weak D call: TRBD1 (5 bases). V was cut by 11 bases and J by 8 bases, with 21 bases left in between. Germline V gene sequence: CDR1 KGHSH, CDR2 LQKENI. The CDR3 has 13 amino acids. The DNA for the CDR3 is TGTGCCTCCAGACAAGGCCCAGGGATCGAAGCTTTCTTT. Translating gives CASRQGPGIEAFF.

The chain employs TRBV5-1 and TRBJ2-5; D unresolved. The CDR3 covers 14 residues. The V end lost 1 base, the J end lost 2 bases, and 9 bases lay between the germline ends. CDR1 and CDR2 (germline): SGHRS, YFSETQ. CDR3 in amino acids: CASSLIGSQETQYF. CDR3 bases: TGCGCCAGCAGCTTGATTGGCAGTCAAGAGACCCAGTACTTC.

The rearrangement joins TRBV7-8 to TRBJ2-7; TRBD1 aligns across 8 bases. After removal of 1 base from V and 12 bases from J, the junction contained 14 bases not matched to a gene. Germline lookup yields CDR1 SGHVS and CDR2 FQNEAQ. The CDR3 sequence is 15 residues long. The CDR3 DNA reads TGTGCCAGCAGCTTAGACGGGACAGGCGGAATGGTTGGGTACTTC. As protein: CASSLDGTGGMVGYF. Full variable domain (remainder filled in from reference TRBV7-8 and TRBJ2-7): GAGVSQSPRYKVAKRGQDVALRCDPISGHVSLFWYQQALGQGPEFLTYFQNEAQLDKSGLPSDRFFAERPEGSVSTLKIQRTQQEDSAVYLCASSLDGTGGMVGYFGPGTRLTVT.

In DNA form, the CDR3 reads TGTGCCAGCAGCTTGACTGTGAACACTGAAGCTTTCTTT. Protein product: CASSLTVNTEAFF. The chain employs TRBV5-5 and TRBJ1-1; D not resolved. This CDR3 is built from 13 residues. Trimming shortened V by 1 base and J by 0 bases, and 4 bases separated the two germline ends. Germline CDR1 and CDR2: SGHKS and YYEKEE (reference sequence). Using reference TRBV5-5 and TRBJ1-1 for the parts outside the CDR3, the full variable domain is DAGVTQSPTHLIKTRGQQVTLRCSPISGHKSVSWYQQVLGQGPQFIFQYYEKEERGRGNFPDRFSARQFPNYSSELNVNALLLGDSALYLCASSLTVNTEAFFGQGTRLTVV.

The rearrangement uses TRBV7-9 and TRBJ2-7, with 8 nucleotides matching TRBD1. Germline CDR1 and CDR2: SEHNR and FQNEAQ (reference sequence). The V gene end was trimmed by 2 bases and the J gene end by 4 bases; junction bases not matched to a gene: 4. The CDR3 extends over 14 amino acids. CDR3 sequence (DNA): TGTGCCAGCAGCTTAATTAGACAGGGGTACGAGCAGTACTTC. This codes for CASSLIRQGYEQYF.